This T cell receptor (beta chain) emerged from a study of blood T cell repertoires in COVID-19. This CDR3 region has 17 residues. The germline CDR1 and CDR2 sequences are SQVTM and ANQGSEA. The ends lost 4 bases at V and 4 bases at J; junction bases unmatched: 16. In the authors' workflow: For nucleated cells, counts were estimated from reference gene primer amplification. Assay used: immunoSEQ multiplex PCR; TCRdb lists only in-frame clones, some missing. That table is the source of V, J and clone size, and D and trimming were worked out from the DNA. Of approximately 280,000 clones in the sample, roughly 83% were seen once.

The genes are TRBV29-1 and TRBJ2-3, with TRBD2 matching over 8 bases. This TCR came from a human donor with COVID-19, enrolled during active disease. The donor label of this sample is uncertain. The material sequenced was peripheral blood. CDR3: CSVVGARGLGSPDTQYF. The CDR3 DNA reads TGCAGCGTTGTTGGCGCGCGGGGACTAGGGTCCCCAGATACGCAGTATTTT.